This T cell receptor (beta chain) comes out of a study of cytomegalovirus exposure and HLA in healthy donors. The study's findings and limits: Cytomegalovirus association was listed for about 160 TCR beta chains. Sequences of the TCR beta chain were said to predict the HLA-A and HLA-B alleles of most subjects accurately. In a later analysis, V- and J-gene trimming of beta chains associated with a DCLRE1C missense variant, replicated independently.

The germline gives CDR1 LNHDA, CDR2 SQIVND (reference sequence). V lost 9 bases to trimming and J lost 4 bases, with 13 bases between them. The CDR3 has 13 residues. For this clone: Its specificity is not known.

The PCR ran on 60 Vbeta and 13 Jbeta primers. Generated by immunoSEQ multiplex PCR, the TCRdb table keeps only in-frame clones and is missing some. This repertoire includes more than 100,000 clones. This receptor was taken from a man aged 18-30 years in good health and CMV-seronegative. The sample was PBMCs. The chain combines TRBV19 with TRBJ2-1, with D possibly matching TRBD1 (6 bases). The CDR3, as DNA: TGTGCCAGCGCTCCGGGACATTACAATGAGCAGTTCTTC. Translated: CASAPGHYNEQFF.